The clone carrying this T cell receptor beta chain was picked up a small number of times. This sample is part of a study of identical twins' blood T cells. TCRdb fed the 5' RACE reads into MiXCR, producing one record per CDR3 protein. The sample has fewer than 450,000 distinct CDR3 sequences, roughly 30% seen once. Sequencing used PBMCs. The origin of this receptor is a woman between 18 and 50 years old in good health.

The CDR3 here is CASSPGLAGNNEQFF. The CDR3 nucleotides read TGTGCCAGCAGTCCGGGACTAGCGGGTAACAATGAGCAGTTCTTC. This chain joins TRBV6-4 and TRBJ2-1; 12 bases align to TRBD2. The CDR3 has 15 residues. With 5 bases clipped from V and 5 bases from J, the junction kept 4 bases outside the gene matches. Germline CDR1 and CDR2: MRHNA and SNTAGT.